The 12 T cell receptor beta chains in this list originate from one sample, sequenced in a study of beta chain features in type 1 diabetes. Overall study results and limits: Type 1 diabetes patients had moderately but significantly shorter TCRB CDR3s in all four CD4+ subsets.

Every isolated RNA sample was fully reverse transcribed, so sequencing captured expressed TCRB transcripts. Assay: immunoSEQ multiplex PCR; the TCRdb copy retains only in-frame clones and omits some. The repertoire has about 27,000 clones, around 54% of them found once; the top ten carry over 1.2%. Which antigens these TCRs recognize remains unknown. Sequenced input: Tregs from blood. The receptors were sampled from a woman between 18 and 29 years old with type 1 diabetes.

The chain couples TRBV28 to TRBJ2-1, with D maybe TRBD2 (6 bases). V was cut by 3 bases and J by 4 bases, with 13 bases left in between. The CDR3 totals 15 residues. The germline gives CDR1 MDHEN, CDR2 SYDVKM. DNA for the CDR3: TGTGCCAGCAGTTTGGGGGGAGGAAGGTACAATGAGCAGTTCTTC. Translated, it gives CASSLGGGRYNEQFF. The full variable domain, with the rest looked up from reference TRBV28 and TRBJ2-1, is DVKVTQSSRYLVKRTGEKVFLECVQDMDHENMFWYRQDPGLGLRLIYFSYDVKMKEKGDIPEGYSVSREKKERFSLILESASTNQTSMYLCASSLGGGRYNEQFFGPGTRLTVL.

This clone showed up just a few times. The V call is TRBV19, the J call TRBJ1-2; 7 nucleotides align to TRBD1. V dropped 5 bases and J dropped 7; count of bases not matched to a gene: 7. The CDR3 consists of 13 residues. The germline V gene encodes CDR1 LNHDA and CDR2 SQIVND (reference sequence). CDR3 DNA: TGTGCCAGTAGTGACAGGGAAGGGGGTGGCTACACCTTC. It translates to CASSDREGGGYTF. Combining the CDR3 with reference TRBV19 and TRBJ1-2 gives the whole variable domain DGGITQSPKYLFRKEGQNVTLSCEQNLNHDAMYWYRQDPGQGLRLIYYSQIVNDFQKGDIAEGYSVSREKKESFPLTVTSAQKNPTAFYLCASSDREGGGYTFGSGTRLTVV.

The chain uses TRBV5-1 and TRBJ2-3, with D unclear. Germline V gene sequence: CDR1 SGHRS, CDR2 YFSETQ. The CDR3 has 14 residues. V lost 0 bases and J 4 bases, leaving 9 bases between the germline ends. This chain's CDR3 is CASSLGGDPDTQYF. For the CDR3, the DNA is TGCGCCAGCAGCTTGGGAGGAGATCCAGATACGCAGTATTTT.

This rearrangement joins TRBV27 to TRBJ1-2; D perhaps matches TRBD1 (5 bases). V dropped 3 bases and J dropped 2 bases, with 10 bases sitting between them. The CDR3 covers 14 residues. Germline V CDR1 and CDR2: MNHEY, SMNVEV (reference sequence). The CDR3 DNA follows: TGTGCCAGCAGTTTTTATGCAGGGAACTATGGCTACACCTTC. This encodes CASSFYAGNYGYTF.

The rearrangement uses TRBV5-1 and TRBJ2-5; 7 nucleotides line up with TRBD1. This CDR3 spans 14 amino acids. Per germline, CDR1 SGHRS and CDR2 YFSETQ. Unmatched junction bases numbered 4, after V lost 3 bases and J lost 2 bases. The CDR3 DNA sequence: TGCGCCAGCAGCTACCAGGGACAGCAAGAGACCCAGTACTTC. Translation gives CASSYQGQQETQYF.

The chain recombines TRBV14 with TRBJ1-2; D is ambiguous. Germline V gene sequence: CDR1 SGHDN, CDR2 FVKESK. V lost 0 bases to trimming and J lost 7 bases, with 9 bases between them. CDR3 length equals 13 residues. CDR3 coding DNA: TGTGCCAGCAGCCAAGATCATCGGGGTGGCTACACCTTC. Encoded protein: CASSQDHRGGYTF.

The genes are TRBV7-3 and TRBJ2-3; D may be TRBD2 (6 bases). V lost 0 bases and J lost 10, with 17 bases in between. CDR1 is SGHTA and CDR2 is FQGTGA in the germline V gene. The CDR3 loop spans 15 amino acids. The CDR3 bases are TGTGCCAGCAGCTTAACAGGGACTGGCGCCAGTCCGCAGTATTTT. Translation: CASSLTGTGASPQYF.

The V and J genes are TRBV25-1 and TRBJ2-5, with D possibly TRBD1 on 6 matching bases. Germline CDR1 reads MGHDK; CDR2 reads SYGVNS. The V end lost 3 bases, the J end lost 2 bases, and 13 bases lay between the germline ends. CDR3 length: 15 residues. The CDR3 nucleotides are TGTGCCAGCAGTGACCCACAGGGCCCTCAAGAGACCCAGTACTTC. Its protein product is CASSDPQGPQETQYF.

The chain uses TRBV18 and TRBJ2-1; no clear D. The germline gives CDR1 KGHSH, CDR2 LQKENI. V dropped 0 bases and J dropped 0 bases, with 12 bases sitting between them. There are 17 residues in the CDR3. The chain's CDR3 is CASSPPNGGSSYNEQFF. CDR3 DNA sequence: TGTGCCAGCTCACCACCAAACGGCGGCAGCTCCTACAATGAGCAGTTCTTC.

The rearrangement links TRBV2 to TRBJ2-3; 8 bases fit TRBD1. Germline lookup yields CDR1 SNHLY and CDR2 FYNNEI. The CDR3 runs 15 residues. V shed 7 bases, J shed 2 bases, and the junction held 8 bases outside the gene matches. For the CDR3, the DNA is TGTGCCAGCAAACACCGGGACAGGTACACAGATACGCAGTATTTT. It translates to CASKHRDRYTDTQYF.

The chain joins TRBV5-1 to TRBJ2-2, with 9 bases that match TRBD2. Germline-derived CDR1 and CDR2 are SGHRS and YFSETQ. The CDR3 is made up of 15 amino acids. The trim removed 1 base at V and 5 bases at J, leaving 3 bases unmatched. The CDR3 loop is CASSLNGLATGELFF. The CDR3 nucleotides read TGCGCCAGCAGCTTGAACGGACTAGCGACCGGGGAGCTGTTTTTT.

J is TRBJ2-1 and V is TRBV5-4; a possible D gene is TRBD1 (6 bases). The CDR3 is 14 residues long. V was cut by 2 bases and J by 6 bases, with 12 bases left in between. Germline V gene data show CDR1 as SGHNT and CDR2 as YYREEE (reference sequence). DNA of the CDR3: TGTGCCAGCAGCTTCGTCGCCAGGGGCAATGAGCAGTTCTTC. Translation: CASSFVARGNEQFF.